This TCR beta chain was documented in a study of human T cells and chemical hapten exposure. Study-wide context: The variation in per-sample TCR yields arose mainly from small differences in pooled library volumes.

After removal of 0 bases from V and 0 bases from J, the junction contained 3 bases not matched to a gene. The length of the CDR3 is 16 residues. Germline values: CDR1 SGHTA, CDR2 FQGNSA. The library gave individual cDNA molecules unique molecular identifiers. Per the original methods: Individual samples carried between roughly 23,224 and 700,000 TCRs, with 95,638 as the median. TCRdb ran MiXCR on the 5' RACE reads and lists one entry per CDR3 protein. For this entry, the V and J calls and clone size follow TCRdb and not the study's own pipeline. The sample includes 80,000 or so distinct CDR3 sequences, approximately 16% of them seen just once. About this clonotype itself: The antigen remains unidentified.

The template was total RNA from unfractionated whole blood. Notes on the study in general: TCRs whose frequency exceeded 1 in 1000 remained the same following DPC sensitization.

The chain links TRBV7-2 to TRBJ2-3; 7 bases fit TRBD2. The sequence was collected from a female donor in good health. The chain's CDR3 is CASSLAYGGSTDTQYF. The CDR3, as DNA: TGTGCCAGCAGCTTAGCGTACGGGGGGAGCACAGATACGCAGTATTTT. Based on the CDR3 plus reference TRBV7-2 and TRBJ2-3, the full variable domain is GAGVSQSPSNKVTEKGKDVELRCDPISGHTALYWYRQSLGQGLEFLIYFQGNSAPDKSGLPSDRFSAERTGGSVSTLTIQRTQQEDSAVYLCASSLAYGGSTDTQYFGPGTRLTVL.